This entry concerns a single T cell receptor (beta chain). In the authors' methods: Researchers report that nucleated cell counts were estimated from reference gene primer amplification. Clones were sequenced by immunoSEQ multiplex PCR, and TCRdb holds only the in-frame ones, with some missing. Clonal size and the V and J genes are those of that table, whereas D and trimming came from the DNA. The data hold tens of thousands of clones, with roughly 88% observed a single time. This sample was included in a study of blood T cell repertoires in COVID-19. At the level of the study: Some COVID-19 samples were acute and others convalescent; all came from the United States, Italy and Spain.

Sequenced input: peripheral blood. The sequence was collected from a middle-aged woman with acute or convalescent COVID-19.

The CDR3 coding sequence is TGTGCCAGCAGTTTTCCCGGGACAGGGGTCCAAGAGACCCAGTACTTC. Amino acid sequence: CASSFPGTGVQETQYF. The chain links TRBV28 to TRBJ2-5; 10 nucleotides agree with TRBD1. V was pared by 3 bases and J by 1 base, with 5 bases of the junction left unmatched. The CDR3 loop spans 16 amino acids. Looked up from germline, CDR1 is MDHEN and CDR2 is SYDVKM.